This T cell receptor beta chain was sequenced for a study of sequential checkpoint blockade in melanoma. Study context: Randomization was 1:1 between first-line nivolumab→ipilimumab and ipilimumab→nivolumab. About 90 pretreatment tumor DNA samples were TCRβ immunosequenced. About two dozen patients had matched tumor biopsies before treatment and at week 13 after nivolumab or ipilimumab alone.

Comments on this clone: Its specificity is unknown.

The study's findings and limits: For nivolumab-first patients, baseline tumor clonality was associated with response.

Indicated treatment: randomized to nivolumab then ipilimumab (arm A) or the reverse (arm B). Here immunoSEQ multiplex PCR was the method, and the copy in TCRdb shows in-frame clones only, minus some. The repertoire holds about 18,000 clones, 26% seen once, with roughly 6.8% in the top ten. The CDR3 loop spans 15 amino acids. V lost 0 bases and J lost 2, with 9 bases in between. CDR1 SGDLS and CDR2 YYNGEE come from the germline V gene. This TCR derives from a human donor with melanoma. The material sequenced was tumor tissue (inferred from file names), taken from a patient given nivolumab and ipilimumab in sequence. V and J are TRBV9 and TRBJ1-5; no firm D call. The CDR3 DNA follows: TGTGCCAGCAGCGTAGAGGGAAAAGGCAATCAGCCCCAGCATTTT. This gives the protein CASSVEGKGNQPQHF.